This TCR beta chain emerged from a study of shared clonotypes between healthy human individuals. Across the study: Serving as donors were a couple of women and three men, whose ages spanned 18 to 49. Study results and limitations: The sampled material consisted only of blood, and tissue repertoires are likely to differ.

The authors ran the assay at deep level. Template amounts of around 270 ng DNA, some 30,000 T cell genomes, were employed in unsorted PBMC replicate PCRs. Measured with immunoSEQ multiplex PCR; TCRdb has only the in-frame clones, and not every one. The sample lists some 530,000 clones, around 73% occurring once. This clone was counted ten times or more. Its specificity is not known. Germline V gene lookup returns CDR1 SQVTM and CDR2 ANQGSEA. The CDR3 consists of 14 residues. The trim removed 2 bases at V and 5 bases at J, leaving 7 bases unmatched. The clonotype was recovered from a woman between 35 and 50 years old in good health. Some clones in this sample may be carry-over from other donors' samples. Source material: PBMCs. The J gene is TRBJ1-1, the V gene TRBV29-1; 8 nucleotides line up with TRBD1. DNA for the CDR3: TGCAGCGTTGAACCTACAGGGGGTGGGACTGAAGCTTTCTTT. The encoded protein is CSVEPTGGGTEAFF.